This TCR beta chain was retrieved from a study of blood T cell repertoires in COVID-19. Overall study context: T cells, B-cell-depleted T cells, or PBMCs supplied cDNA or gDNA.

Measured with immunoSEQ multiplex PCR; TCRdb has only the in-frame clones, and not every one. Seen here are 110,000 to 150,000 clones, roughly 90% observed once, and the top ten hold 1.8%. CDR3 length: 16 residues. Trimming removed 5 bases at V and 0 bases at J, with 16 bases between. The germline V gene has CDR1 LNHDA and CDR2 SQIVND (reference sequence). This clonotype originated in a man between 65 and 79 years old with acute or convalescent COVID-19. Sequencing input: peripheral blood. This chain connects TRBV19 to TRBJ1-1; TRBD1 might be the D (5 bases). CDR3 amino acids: CASSRPGSPLNTEAFF. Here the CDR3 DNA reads TGTGCCAGTAGTCGGCCAGGGTCTCCATTGAACACTGAAGCTTTCTTT.